These T cell receptor beta chains were read from a single sample in a study of T cells in Graves' hyperthyroidism and ophthalmopathy. TCRdb reprocessed the multiplex PCR reads with MiXCR, giving one entry per CDR3 protein. Among 490,000 or so distinct CDR3 sequences, 20% were seen once, and the ten largest hold approximately 48%. Sequenced sample: blood. The receptors were gathered from a man in his forties with Graves' ophthalmopathy. Each CDR3 is given with its conserved first and last residue. Each record gives: clone size, D gene, V gene, J gene, CDR3 protein, CDR3 DNA. The D gene is left open where the match is weak. Some rows mark clone size as missing; the rest say once, few, many or name a class of expanded clone.

many	-	TRBV12-3/TRBV12-4	TRBJ1-3	CASSPQGRRGNTIYF	TGTGCCAGCAGTCCCCAGGGGCGCAGGGGAAACACCATATATTTT
many	TRBD2	TRBV6-5	TRBJ2-3	CASSYSEPGLAGGNTDTQYF	TGTGCCAGCAGTTACTCAGAGCCGGGACTAGCGGGGGGGAACACAGATACGCAGTATTTT
-	TRBD2	TRBV20-1	TRBJ2-1	CSAKKASGGQGEQFF	TGCAGTGCAAAGAAGGCTAGCGGGGGCCAGGGGGAGCAGTTCTTC
-	-	TRBV5-1	TRBJ1-3	CASSLDFSGNTIYF	TGCGCCAGCAGCTTGGATTTCTCTGGAAACACCATATATTTT
many	-	TRBV3-1	TRBJ1-1	CASSQDLGGGSKAFF	TGTGCCAGCAGCCAAGATTTAGGGGGGGGCTCTAAAGCTTTCTTT
-	-	TRBV10-3	TRBJ1-4	CAISESTATNEKLFF	TGTGCCATCAGTGAGTCAACGGCAACTAATGAAAAACTGTTTTTT
-	-	TRBV5-6	TRBJ2-5	CASSTGEGRETQYF	TGTGCCAGCAGCACCGGTGAGGGACGGGAGACCCAGTACTTC
-	-	TRBV2	TRBJ1-1	CASSEGGSTEAFF	TGTGCCAGCAGTGAGGGGGGGTCCACTGAAGCTTTCTTT
many	TRBD1	TRBV18	TRBJ2-3	CASSSGTGETWSTDTQYF	TGTGCCAGCTCATCGGGGACAGGGGAGACGTGGAGCACAGATACGCAGTATTTT
-	-	TRBV29-1	TRBJ2-1	CSVGSGEGQFF	TGCAGCGTTGGGTCAGGGGAAGGGCAGTTCTTC
few	-	TRBV10-3	TRBJ1-2	CATEEGEGYGYTF	TGTGCCACGGAGGAGGGGGAGGGATATGGCTACACCTTC
-	-	TRBV19	TRBJ2-7	CASSIDAGQTYEQYF	TGTGCCAGTAGTATAGATGCGGGACAGACTTACGAGCAGTACTTC
few	-	TRBV6-1	TRBJ1-5	CASTRDHNQPQHF	TGTGCCAGCACCAGGGACCACAATCAGCCCCAGCATTTT
-	-	TRBV6-1	TRBJ2-2	CASSGVAGSNTGELFF	TGTGCCAGCAGTGGGGTGGCCGGTTCGAACACCGGGGAGCTGTTTTTT
many	-	TRBV20-1	TRBJ1-1	CSARPAQGNTEAFF	TGCAGTGCTAGACCCGCACAGGGGAACACTGAAGCTTTCTTT
many	TRBD2	TRBV11-2	TRBJ2-1	CASSQTSGANNEQFF	TGTGCCAGCAGCCAAACTAGCGGGGCCAACAATGAGCAGTTCTTC
many	TRBD2	TRBV7-8	TRBJ2-1	CASSSIPPGLASYNEQFF	TGTGCCAGCAGCTCCATCCCGCCGGGACTAGCGTCCTACAATGAGCAGTTCTTC
many	-	TRBV3-1	TRBJ2-3	CASSSRWGQYF	TGTGCCAGCAGCTCCAGGTGGGGGCAGTATTTT
once	-	TRBV28	TRBJ1-1	CASSFRRIEAFF	TGTGCCAGCAGTTTCAGGCGGATTGAAGCTTTCTTT
-	-	TRBV11-2	TRBJ1-5	CASSKSSNQPQHF	TGTGCCAGCAGCAAATCTAGCAATCAGCCCCAGCATTTT
many	TRBD1	TRBV5-1	TRBJ2-3	CASRRTGEGDTQYF	TGCGCCAGCAGGCGGACAGGGGAGGGAGATACGCAGTATTTT
few	-	TRBV30	TRBJ2-7	CAWAPLGQAVRDEQYF	TGTGCCTGGGCACCGTTGGGGCAAGCCGTGAGGGACGAGCAGTACTTC
many	-	TRBV2	TRBJ1-2	CASSEGPGGYTF	TGTGCCAGCAGTGAAGGTCCGGGAGGCTACACCTTC
-	-	TRBV3-1	TRBJ2-1	CASSLDAFTYNEQFF	TGTGCCAGCAGCTTGGACGCGTTCACCTACAATGAGCAGTTCTTC
many	-	TRBV2	TRBJ2-3	CASSVEFSDTQYF	TGTGCCAGCAGTGTTGAGTTTTCAGATACGCAGTATTTT
once	TRBD1	TRBV9	TRBJ1-4	CASSGTGTRNEKLFF	TGTGCCAGCAGCGGGACAGGGACGAGGAATGAAAAACTGTTTTTT